The rows below give T cell receptor beta chains drawn from one sample of a study of blood T cell repertoires in COVID-19. Produced via immunoSEQ multiplex PCR; TCRdb's table is partial and in-frame only. Found here are about 150,000 clones, under 90% of them singletons; the top ten hold 35% to 45%. Input material: peripheral blood. The receptors derive from a human donor in a cohort sampled during active COVID-19. The CDR3 runs from the conserved cysteine through the conserved F or W. D genes are given only for firm matches. A clone size is listed for some rows: how often the clone was seen (once, few, many), or a class if it is expanded.

length: 14; size: few; V: TRBV4-2; D: NA; J: TRBJ1-1; CDR3: CASSQEGGNTEAFF; DNA: TGTGCCAGCAGCCAAGAAGGGGGTAACACTGAAGCTTTCTTT
length: 12; size: few; V: TRBV5-5; D: NA; J: TRBJ2-3; CDR3: CASSLNRDTQYF; DNA: TGTGCCAGCAGCTTGAACAGGGATACGCAGTATTTT
length: 15; size: NA; V: TRBV6-1; D: TRBD1; J: TRBJ2-7; CDR3: CASSEYGTGGYEQYF; DNA: TGTGCCAGCAGTGAATATGGGACAGGGGGGTACGAGCAGTACTTC
length: 15; size: NA; V: TRBV27; D: TRBD1; J: TRBJ1-1; CDR3: CASNRDRGGNTEAFF; DNA: TGTGCCAGCAACCGGGACAGGGGGGGGAACACTGAAGCTTTCTTT
length: 15; size: NA; V: TRBV29-1; D: TRBD2; J: TRBJ2-3; CDR3: CSVELAGGPGDTQYF; DNA: TGCAGCGTCGAGCTAGCGGGGGGGCCAGGAGATACGCAGTATTTT
length: 17; size: once; V: TRBV12-5; D: TRBD1; J: TRBJ1-1; CDR3: CASAKPRDRGKNTEAFF; DNA: TGTGCTAGTGCTAAACCGCGGGACAGGGGGAAGAACACTGAAGCTTTCTTT
length: 16; size: NA; V: TRBV5-1; D: TRBD1; J: TRBJ2-5; CDR3: CASSLAGAGGVETQYF; DNA: TGCGCCAGCAGCTTGGCCGGAGCAGGGGGCGTGGAGACCCAGTACTTC
length: 15; size: few; V: TRBV19; D: TRBD1; J: TRBJ1-4; CDR3: CASTDPGTGNEKLFF; DNA: TGTGCCAGTACCGATCCCGGGACAGGGAATGAAAAACTGTTTTTT
length: 16; size: NA; V: TRBV3-1/TRBV3-2; D: TRBD1; J: TRBJ2-1; CDR3: CASSPMTGGAYNEQFF; DNA: TGTGCCAGCAGCCCGATGACAGGGGGCGCGTACAATGAGCAGTTCTTC
length: 11; size: once; V: TRBV5-5; D: NA; J: TRBJ2-1; CDR3: CASSFLNEQFF; DNA: TGTGCCAGCAGCTTTTTAAATGAGCAGTTCTTC
length: 14; size: NA; V: TRBV5-1; D: TRBD2; J: TRBJ2-3; CDR3: CASSTGLVPDTQYF; DNA: TGCGCCAGCAGCACGGGACTAGTTCCAGATACGCAGTATTTT
length: 12; size: NA; V: TRBV29-1; D: TRBD1; J: TRBJ1-1; CDR3: CSVGTGDTEAFF; DNA: TGCAGCGTTGGTACAGGGGACACTGAAGCTTTCTTT
length: 13; size: NA; V: TRBV2; D: NA; J: TRBJ2-1; CDR3: CASSENTYNEQFF; DNA: TGTGCCAGCAGCGAAAATACCTACAATGAGCAGTTCTTC
length: 15; size: NA; V: TRBV7-6; D: TRBD2; J: TRBJ2-1; CDR3: CASSLSSGRHNEQFF; DNA: TGTGCCAGCAGCTTATCTAGCGGGAGGCACAATGAGCAGTTCTTC
length: 13; size: NA; V: TRBV5-4; D: NA; J: TRBJ2-1; CDR3: CASSPMGQNEQFF; DNA: TGTGCCAGCAGCCCAATGGGACAAAATGAGCAGTTCTTC
length: 15; size: once; V: TRBV12-5; D: TRBD2; J: TRBJ2-3; CDR3: CASGYGGGSTDTQYF; DNA: TGTGCTAGTGGTTATGGCGGGGGTAGCACAGATACGCAGTATTTT
length: 17; size: NA; V: TRBV7-9; D: NA; J: TRBJ2-1; CDR3: CASSFVLEVGLYNEQFF; DNA: TGTGCCAGCAGCTTTGTTTTGGAGGTGGGCCTCTACAATGAGCAGTTCTTC
length: 13; size: NA; V: TRBV7-2; D: TRBD2; J: TRBJ2-7; CDR3: CASSLVAGGEQYF; DNA: TGTGCCAGCAGCTTAGTAGCGGGAGGCGAGCAGTACTTC
length: 17; size: few; V: TRBV19; D: TRBD1; J: TRBJ1-1; CDR3: CASRKGTGGFMNTEAFF; DNA: TGTGCCAGTCGCAAGGGGACAGGGGGTTTTATGAACACTGAAGCTTTCTTT
length: 15; size: NA; V: TRBV19; D: TRBD1; J: TRBJ2-2; CDR3: CASRDRGSNTGELFF; DNA: TGTGCCAGTAGGGACAGGGGGAGCAACACCGGGGAGCTGTTTTTT
length: 12; size: few; V: TRBV11-3; D: NA; J: TRBJ1-2; CDR3: CASSSGGDGYTF; DNA: TGTGCCAGCAGCTCCGGGGGGGATGGCTACACCTTC
length: 15; size: few; V: TRBV6-2/TRBV6-3; D: NA; J: TRBJ1-5; CDR3: CASSLGSFNNQPQHF; DNA: TGTGCCAGCAGCCTGGGCAGTTTCAACAATCAGCCCCAGCATTTT
length: 14; size: NA; V: TRBV11-2; D: NA; J: TRBJ2-5; CDR3: CASSLVRGQETQYF; DNA: TGTGCCAGCAGCTTAGTGAGGGGGCAAGAGACCCAGTACTTC
length: 14; size: NA; V: TRBV7-2; D: NA; J: TRBJ1-1; CDR3: CASSLGGVSPEAFF; DNA: TGTGCCAGCAGCTTAGGGGGAGTTTCCCCTGAAGCTTTCTTT
length: 15; size: NA; V: TRBV19; D: TRBD1; J: TRBJ2-5; CDR3: CASTSGQGRLETQYF; DNA: TGTGCCAGTACCTCGGGACAGGGTCGATTGGAGACCCAGTACTTC
length: 15; size: NA; V: TRBV19; D: TRBD1; J: TRBJ1-3; CDR3: CASRQTGISGNTIYF; DNA: TGTGCCAGTAGGCAGACAGGGATCTCTGGAAACACCATATATTTT